This entry lists 23 T cell receptor beta chains sequenced from one sample in a study of T cells in Graves' hyperthyroidism and ophthalmopathy. The CDR3 regions of TCR beta were amplified from RNA transcripts. In the first-round RT-PCR of the TCR CDR3, the HTBI primer set was used. MiXCR, run by TCRdb on the multiplex PCR reads, gives a single entry per CDR3 protein. The table includes about 420,000 distinct CDR3 sequences, around 13% detected once. The specimen sequenced was blood. All receptors derive from a woman between 18 and 30 years old with Graves' hyperthyroidism.

Many counts were recorded for this clonotype. The rearrangement uses TRBV6-2 or TRBV6-3 and TRBJ1-1, with D hard to call. V lost 4 bases and J lost 1, with 7 bases in between. This CDR3 is built from 13 residues. The germline CDR1 and CDR2 sequences are MNHEY and SVGEGT. The DNA of the CDR3 is TGTGCCAGCAGTTCGAGACCGAACACTGAAGCTTTCTTT. This sequence encodes CASSSRPNTEAFF.

V is TRBV30 and J is TRBJ1-1; TRBD1 agrees at 7 bases. V lost 2 bases and J lost 6; bases outside the gene matches: 6. The CDR3 covers 13 residues. Germline-derived CDR1 and CDR2 are GTSNPN and SVGIG (reference sequence). The CDR3 spells CAWSQGGRAEAFF. The CDR3 DNA sequence: TGTGCCTGGAGTCAGGGGGGGCGAGCTGAAGCTTTCTTT.

The V and J genes are TRBV18 and TRBJ1-4; D remains unclear. CDR3 size: 15 residues. The V end lost 6 bases, the J end lost 3 bases, and 14 bases lay between the germline ends. The germline gives CDR1 KGHSH, CDR2 LQKENI. The chain's CDR3 is CASSPAMGSNEKLFF. CDR3 in DNA: TGTGCCAGCTCCCCTGCAATGGGGTCTAATGAAAAACTGTTTTTT.

The chain recombines TRBV5-1 with TRBJ2-7; D is perhaps TRBD1 or TRBD2 (5 bases each). Germline CDR1 and CDR2: SGHRS and YFSETQ. V was shortened by 0 bases and J by 5 bases, with 15 bases between the two germline ends. The CDR3 has 15 residues. The CDR3 bases are TGCGCCAGCAGCTTGGCCGGGGCCAGGGAACACGAGCAGTACTTC. Translation: CASSLAGAREHEQYF.

This clonotype has a count of ten or more. This chain joins TRBV14 and TRBJ2-1, with 9 bases that match TRBD2. The CDR3 runs to 16 residues. Germline CDR1 reads SGHDN; CDR2 reads FVKESK. V gave up 0 bases and J gave up 8 bases; unmatched junction bases: 8. This chain's CDR3 is CASSQDLGLASYEQFF. The CDR3 region has the DNA TGTGCCAGCAGCCAAGATCTGGGACTAGCTTCATATGAGCAGTTCTTC.

This clonotype has only a few counts. This could be a read error, since a much larger clone is one nucleotide away. The J gene is TRBJ2-2, the V gene TRBV6-1; the D call may be TRBD1 or TRBD2 (5 bases each). CDR3 size: 17 residues. Germline V gene sequence: CDR1 MNHNS, CDR2 SASEGT. DNA for the CDR3: TGTGCCAGCAGTGAAGCTACTAGTATCCAGGGCACCGGGGAGCGGTTTTTT. This codes for CASSEATSIQGTGERFF.

The chain couples TRBV5-6 to TRBJ1-6, with D unresolved. CDR3 length: 14 residues. From germline, CDR1 is SGHDT and CDR2 YYEEEE. The V end lost 3 bases, the J end lost 8 bases, and 12 bases lay between the germline ends. The CDR3 DNA reads as TGTGCCAGCAGCTCAACGTTCGGGGATTCACCCCTCCACTTT. It translates to CASSSTFGDSPLHF.

This clonotype was found many times. This chain uses TRBV12-3 or TRBV12-4 with TRBJ2-1, with 8 bases fitting TRBD2. This CDR3 region has 18 residues. Trimming cost V 5 bases and J 0 bases; bases outside gene matches: 12. The CDR3 DNA reads as TGTGCCAGCAGTCTGCCCGGGGGGGGGGCGAGCTCCTACAATGAGCAGTTCTTC. Translation gives CASSLPGGGASSYNEQFF.

This clonotype occurred many times. This rearrangement joins TRBV28 to TRBJ2-4, with D possibly TRBD1 on 6 matching bases. This CDR3 region has 15 residues. Germline V gene lookup returns CDR1 MDHEN and CDR2 SYDVKM. Trimming shortened V by 4 bases and J by 3 bases, and 13 bases separated the two germline ends. The CDR3 DNA sequence: TGTGCCAGCAGTTCTCACTACAGGGACAAAAACATTCAGTACTTC. It specifies CASSSHYRDKNIQYF.

This chain joins TRBV20-1 and TRBJ1-5, with no clear D. There are 14 residues in the CDR3. The germline V gene has CDR1 DFQATT and CDR2 SNEGSKA (reference sequence). Trimming left V 3 bases short and J 5 bases short, with 14 bases between. Here the CDR3 reads CSASAPLGDQPQHF. CDR3 in DNA: TGCAGTGCTAGTGCCCCGTTAGGCGATCAGCCCCAGCATTTT.

There are many counts of this clonotype. The rearrangement links TRBV11-2 to TRBJ2-1, with D possibly being TRBD2 (6 bases). Deletions cut 7 bases from V and 2 bases from J, with 18 bases between. Germline V gives CDR1 SGHAT, CDR2 FQNNGV. CDR3 length: 16 amino acids. The CDR3 is CASNPFEAGPYNEQFF. The CDR3 DNA reads as TGTGCCAGCAACCCCTTCGAAGCGGGCCCCTACAATGAGCAGTTCTTC.

This clonotype was seen repeatedly, ten times or more. This chain connects TRBV6-1 to TRBJ2-3; 9 bases map to TRBD2. Trimming cost V 7 bases and J 4 bases; bases outside gene matches: 9. The CDR3 totals 15 residues. Germline CDR1 is MNHNS and CDR2 is SASEGT. The CDR3 sequence: CASTKALAGSDTQYF. The CDR3 bases are TGTGCCAGCACCAAAGCGCTAGCGGGATCAGATACGCAGTATTTT.

V gene TRBV19 combines with J gene TRBJ2-7; TRBD2 agrees at 9 bases. Germline CDR1 and CDR2: LNHDA and SQIVND (reference sequence). The CDR3 runs 14 residues. V lost 4 bases, J lost 0 bases, and 1 base stayed unmatched. CDR3 residues: CASSSGRASYEQYF. DNA of the CDR3: TGTGCCAGTAGTAGCGGGAGGGCCTCCTACGAGCAGTACTTC.

This clonotype was counted a few times. The rearrangement uses TRBV10-1 and TRBJ2-5, with 10 bases aligning to TRBD2. The CDR3 runs 14 residues. Germline V CDR1 and CDR2: WNHNN, SYGVQD (reference sequence). V shed 3 bases and J 5 bases; nucleotides not matched to a gene: 3. DNA of the CDR3: TGCGCCAGCAGTGAACCTAGCGGGAGTGAGACCCAGTACTTC. Translating it yields CASSEPSGSETQYF.

About this clonotype: The junction and the germline gene differ at one end; a read error may be behind it. The chain links TRBV20-1 to TRBJ2-3, with D possibly matching TRBD2 (6 bases). CDR1 and CDR2 from the germline V gene are DFQATT and SNEGSKA (reference sequence). The CDR3 covers 14 residues. In nucleotides, the CDR3 is TGCAGTGCTAGAGATTTAACTAGCCCAGATGCGCAGTATTTT. It is translated as CSARDLTSPDAQYF.

There are many counts of this clonotype. The chain links TRBV6-2 or TRBV6-3 to TRBJ1-5; D unresolved. Germline lookup yields CDR1 MNHEY and CDR2 SVGEGT. This CDR3 is 14 amino acids long. V was shortened by 7 bases and J by 3 bases, with 13 bases between the two germline ends. The CDR3 is CASTDGANNQPQHF. The CDR3 coding sequence is TGTGCCAGCACGGACGGTGCCAACAATCAGCCCCAGCATTTT.

This rearrangement joins TRBV19 to TRBJ2-3; D call uncertain. V lost 7 bases and J 0 bases, leaving 14 bases between the germline ends. Germline assignment: CDR1 LNHDA and CDR2 SQIVND (reference sequence). The CDR3 consists of 15 residues. CDR3 in DNA: TGTGCCAGTACCCCGGGCGGCGGTAGCACAGATACGCAGTATTTT. It translates to CASTPGGGSTDTQYF. The full variable domain, with the rest looked up from reference TRBV19 and TRBJ2-3, is DGGITQSPKYLFRKEGQNVTLSCEQNLNHDAMYWYRQDPGQGLRLIYYSQIVNDFQKGDIAEGYSVSREKKESFPLTVTSAQKNPTAFYLCASTPGGGSTDTQYFGPGTRLTVL.

This rearrangement joins TRBV20-1 to TRBJ2-2; D is perhaps TRBD1 (6 bases). V gave up 1 base and J gave up 5 bases, with 14 bases separating them. The V gene's germline CDR1 is DFQATT and CDR2 SNEGSKA (reference sequence). The CDR3 consists of 15 residues. Written as DNA, the CDR3 is TGCAGTGCTAGAGGGCGGCAGGGGCGGACCGGGGAGCTGTTTTTT. Its protein product is CSARGRQGRTGELFF.

The chain links TRBV19 to TRBJ1-3; D not resolved. CDR3 length: 14 amino acids. The V gene's germline CDR1 is LNHDA and CDR2 SQIVND (reference sequence). Trimming took 4 bases from V and 7 from J, leaving 14 bases between them. Here the CDR3 reads CASSTGDPRNTIYF. As DNA, the CDR3 is TGTGCCAGTAGTACCGGAGACCCCCGGAACACCATATATTTT.

This clonotype showed up many times. At one of its ends the junction is not consistent with the germline gene, which may arise from a read error. The chain couples TRBV11-2 to TRBJ2-7; 9 bases fit TRBD2. The CDR3 runs 16 residues. CDR1 is SGHAT, CDR2 FQNNGV, per germline. The CDR3 DNA reads TGTGCCAGCAGCTTAACGGGAGCGGGAGGCTCCCACGAGCAGTACTTC. It is translated as CASSLTGAGGSHEQYF.

This clonotype was observed at least ten times. The rearrangement joins TRBV12-3 or TRBV12-4 to TRBJ2-1; no clear D gene. The V end was cut by 3 bases, the J end by 7 bases, with 13 bases between. The CDR3 is made up of 14 amino acids. CDR3 DNA sequence: TGTGCCAGCAGTTTCAGTGTGGATATGAATGAGCAGTTCTTC. Its translation: CASSFSVDMNEQFF.

This clonotype was seen at least ten times. Its ends do not fully match the called genes, so a read error is possible. The chain has TRBV5-6 and TRBJ1-2; D gene unclear. CDR3 length equals 13 residues. Germline V gene lookup returns CDR1 SGHDT and CDR2 YYEEEE. The CDR3 nucleotides read TGTGCCAGCAGGTTGGGTTGGAACTATGGCTACACCTTC. This gives the protein CASRLGWNYGYTF.

This clonotype was counted ten times or more. This chain links TRBV2 with TRBJ2-3; D might be TRBD2 (6 bases). Germline V lookup: CDR1 SNHLY, CDR2 FYNNEI. The CDR3 covers 17 residues. Trimming took 2 bases from V and 0 from J, leaving 15 bases between them. CDR3 loop: CASSETGVLRSTDTQYF. In nucleotides, the CDR3 is TGTGCCAGCAGTGAAACGGGGGTTCTGAGAAGCACAGATACGCAGTATTTT.